The rows below give T cell receptor beta chains drawn from one sample of a study of regulatory T cells in long-lasting Graves disease. TCRdb fed the multiplex PCR reads into MiXCR, producing one record per CDR3 protein. The sample includes around 480,000 distinct CDR3 sequences, about 16% of them seen just once. This sample was shared with a second study, whose subject was T cells in Graves' hyperthyroidism and ophthalmopathy.

The specimen comprised peripheral blood mononuclear cells (PBMCs), sampled at new diagnosis, from a patient treated with antithyroid drugs. The source is a man aged 35-49 years with Graves disease. Each CDR3 is given with its conserved first and last residue. D genes are given only for firm matches. Rows may omit the clone size; those that give it use once, few, many or a size class.

13	TRBV11-2	many	-	TRBJ2-2	CASSQQAVGELFF	TGTGCCAGCAGCCAACAGGCAGTCGGGGAGCTGTTTTTT
14	TRBV19	-	-	TRBJ2-3	CASSIGPDTDTQYF	TGTGCCAGTAGTATTGGTCCTGACACAGATACGCAGTATTTT
18	TRBV30	many	TRBD2	TRBJ2-1	CAWLGTSGRRGSYNEQFF	TGTGCCTGGCTCGGGACTAGCGGGAGGAGGGGATCCTACAATGAGCAGTTCTTC
13	TRBV7-3	few	TRBD1	TRBJ2-1	CASAQGSYNEQFF	TGTGCCAGTGCACAGGGGAGCTACAATGAGCAGTTCTTC
15	TRBV5-1	many	TRBD2	TRBJ2-6	CASSLGGAGANVLTF	TGTGCCAGCAGCTTGGGAGGGGCTGGGGCCAACGTCCTGACTTTC
17	TRBV24-1	many	-	TRBJ1-2	CATSDGGGRRANYGYTF	TGTGCCACCAGTGATGGGGGGGGTAGAAGAGCTAACTATGGCTACACCTTC
15	TRBV18	many	TRBD1	TRBJ2-1	CASSTTGADLNEQFF	TGTGCCAGCTCAACGACAGGGGCAGACCTCAATGAGCAGTTCTTC
17	TRBV2	many	TRBD2	TRBJ2-3	CASGLGLAGPSTDTQYF	TGTGCCAGCGGATTGGGACTAGCGGGACCTAGCACAGATACGCAGTATTTT
15	TRBV5-1	many	TRBD2	TRBJ2-1	CASSLLAGGNNEQFF	TGCGCCAGCAGCTTACTAGCGGGGGGCAACAATGAGCAGTTCTTC
15	TRBV5-1	-	-	TRBJ2-2	CASSLLTANTGELFF	TGCGCCAGCAGCTTGTTAACAGCGAACACCGGGGAGCTGTTTTTT
13	TRBV7-9	-	-	TRBJ2-3	CASSLNPSDTQYF	TGTGCCAGCAGCTTAAATCCGTCAGATACGCAGTATTTT
16	TRBV2	many	-	TRBJ2-4	CASTPDYSSAKNIQYF	TGTGCCAGCACTCCGGACTACAGCTCAGCCAAAAACATTCAGTACTTC
11	TRBV29-1	-	-	TRBJ2-5	CSAFVSETQYF	TGCAGCGCCTTTGTTTCAGAGACCCAGTACTTC
13	TRBV30	many	TRBD2	TRBJ2-7	CAWRQGTTSEQYF	TGTGCCTGGAGACAAGGGACTACATCCGAGCAGTACTTC
12	TRBV30	many	TRBD1	TRBJ2-7	CAYTGGGYEQYF	TGTGCCTATACAGGGGGTGGCTACGAGCAGTACTTC
16	TRBV28	many	-	TRBJ1-5	CASSPVEAANRQPQHF	TGTGCCAGCAGTCCGGTTGAAGCAGCCAACAGACAGCCCCAGCATTTT
16	TRBV2	-	TRBD1	TRBJ2-6	CASSAGQGFGANVLTF	TGTGCCAGCAGTGCCGGACAGGGTTTTGGGGCCAACGTCCTGACTTTC
15	TRBV5-1	many	TRBD1	TRBJ1-1	CASSSTGTDNTEAFF	TGCGCCAGCAGCTCAACCGGGACAGATAACACTGAAGCTTTCTTT
12	TRBV12-3/TRBV12-4	-	-	TRBJ2-3	CASRTGMDTQYF	TGTGCCAGCAGGACCGGAATGGATACGCAGTATTTT
13	TRBV30	few	-	TRBJ1-1	CAWSQGRNTEAFF	TGTGCCTGGAGTCAGGGCAGGAACACTGAAGCTTTCTTT
15	TRBV27	many	TRBD1	TRBJ1-2	CASSVAGGRGYGYTF	TGTGCCAGCAGTGTCGCAGGGGGCCGGGGCTATGGCTACACCTTC
14	TRBV5-6	-	-	TRBJ1-2	CASSYLDANYGYTF	TGTGCCAGCAGCTACCTGGACGCTAACTATGGCTACACCTTC
14	TRBV28	few	-	TRBJ2-3	CASSFLSTTDTQYF	TGTGCCAGCAGTTTCTTATCCACCACAGATACGCAGTATTTT
14	TRBV28	many	TRBD1	TRBJ2-5	CASSLWRTGETQYF	TGTGCCAGCAGTTTATGGAGGACAGGCGAGACCCAGTACTTC
11	TRBV20-1	many	-	TRBJ2-1	CSVRGYNEQFF	TGCAGTGTCCGGGGGTACAATGAGCAGTTCTTC
15	TRBV28	few	TRBD1	TRBJ1-5	CASSLGGQGAQPQHF	TGTGCCAGCAGTTTAGGTGGACAGGGGGCTCAGCCCCAGCATTTT
17	TRBV3-1	-	TRBD2	TRBJ2-1	CASSPGLAGDSYNEQFF	TGTGCCAGCAGCCCTGGACTAGCGGGCGATTCCTACAATGAGCAGTTCTTC
16	TRBV20-1	many	TRBD2	TRBJ2-7	CSADRRSGTSGYEQYF	TGCAGTGCTGACAGACGCTCCGGGACTAGCGGATACGAGCAGTACTTC
15	TRBV12-3/TRBV12-4	many	TRBD1	TRBJ2-1	CASSTGTGGSNEQFF	TGTGCCAGCAGCACCGGGACAGGGGGTTCTAATGAGCAGTTCTTC
18	TRBV7-8	few	-	TRBJ2-6	CASSLLWQGKKGANVLTF	TGTGCCAGCAGCTTACTGTGGCAGGGGAAGAAAGGGGCCAACGTCCTGACTTTC
12	TRBV9	-	-	TRBJ1-1	CASSLVGGEAFF	TGTGCCAGCAGCCTAGTAGGCGGTGAAGCTTTCTTT